This record looks at one TCR beta chain sequence and its context. Its specificity is unknown. Using immunoSEQ multiplex PCR, the repertoire was profiled, and TCRdb retains in-frame clones only, with some absent. The sample contains 40,000 to 45,000 clones, roughly three quarters of which appear only once. Every single patient, without exception, relapsed after autologous stem cell transplantation, and brentuximab vedotin exposure varied. This record comes from a study of PD-1 blockade in classical Hodgkin lymphoma. Findings and limits, study-wide: Reports described newly diagnosed patients as having lower baseline TCR diversity than healthy donors. Patients excluded were those beginning nivolumab under 1 year after ASCT.

Germline assignment: CDR1 MDHEN and CDR2 SYDVKM. The CDR3 is 15 residues long. V gave up 3 bases and J gave up 6 bases, with 15 bases separating them. This clonotype was sampled from a human donor with classical Hodgkin lymphoma. Sequenced material: peripheral blood mononuclear cells (PBMCs), taken before the second cycle of nivolumab. V gene TRBV28 combines with J gene TRBJ2-1; possible D gene TRBD2, 5 bases. Here the CDR3 DNA reads TGTGCCAGCAGTTTGGGAACTAGTTACGCCAATGAGCAGTTCTTC. Residues: CASSLGTSYANEQFF.